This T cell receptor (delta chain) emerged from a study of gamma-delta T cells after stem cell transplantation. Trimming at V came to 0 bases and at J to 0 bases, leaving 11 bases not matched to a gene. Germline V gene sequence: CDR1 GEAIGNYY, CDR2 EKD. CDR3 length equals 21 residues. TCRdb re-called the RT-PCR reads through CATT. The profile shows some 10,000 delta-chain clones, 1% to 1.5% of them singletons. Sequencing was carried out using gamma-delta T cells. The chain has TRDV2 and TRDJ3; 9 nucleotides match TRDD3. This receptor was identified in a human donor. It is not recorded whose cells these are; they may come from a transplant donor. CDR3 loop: CACDTVVVTGGRSWDTRQMFF. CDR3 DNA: TGTGCCTGTGACACCGTGGTTGTGACTGGGGGACGCTCCTGGGACACCCGACAGATGTTTTTC.